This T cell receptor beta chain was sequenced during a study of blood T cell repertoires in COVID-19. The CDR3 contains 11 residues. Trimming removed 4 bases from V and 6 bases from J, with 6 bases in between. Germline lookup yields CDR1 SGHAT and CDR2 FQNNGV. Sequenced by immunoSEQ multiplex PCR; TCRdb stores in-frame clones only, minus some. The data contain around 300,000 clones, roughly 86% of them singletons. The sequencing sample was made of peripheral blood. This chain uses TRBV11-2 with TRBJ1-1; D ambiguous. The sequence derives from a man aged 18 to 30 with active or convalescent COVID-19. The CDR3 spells CASSSGAEAFF. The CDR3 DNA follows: TGTGCCAGCAGCTCCGGGGCTGAAGCTTTCTTT.